This T cell receptor beta chain was documented in a study of CXCR3-negative and CXCR3-positive naive CD8 T cells. General study findings and limits: The study found more hydrophobic TRB CDR3s in CXCR3-positive naive cells than in CXCR3-negative naive cells. The TRBV-TRBJ usage of naive CXCR3-negative and CXCR3-positive cells was similar, but that of memory cells differed. In both naive subsets diversity was comparably high, whereas memory CD8+ cells showed much lower diversity.

UMI-tagged TRB cDNA libraries were built via 5' RACE. TCRdb derives one entry per CDR3 protein from the 5' RACE reads, leaving out DNA. The specimen's table records around 160,000 distinct CDR3 sequences. As to this clonotype: Its specificity is unknown.

Germline-derived CDR1 and CDR2 are SNHLY and FYNNEI. This CDR3 is built from 13 residues. The sequenced sample consisted of naive CXCR3+ CD8+ T cells from blood. Noted subset: CD45RO-CCR7+CD27+CD95- naive CD8+ T cells expressing CXCR3 (TNR3+). The TCR sequence derives from a human donor in good health. Some clones in this sample may be carry-over from other donors' samples. This chain joins TRBV2 and TRBJ2-1; the D gene TCRdb calls, TRBD2, cannot be checked with no DNA. This CDR3 is CATAGLSYNEQFF.